These T cell receptor beta chains were read from a single sample in a study of T cell responses to AZD1222 COVID-19 vaccine. Some clones are missing from TCRdb's copy, which holds only in-frame ones; the method was immunoSEQ multiplex PCR. The sample has approximately 220,000 clones, about 93% seen once; the top ten hold approximately 1%. The source material was peripheral blood, sampled on day 0 of MenACWY control vaccination. The source of these receptors is an adult in good health. The CDR3 runs from the conserved cysteine through the conserved F or W. D genes are given only for firm matches. Expanded clones get a size class; other rows say once, few or many, or leave the size out.

clone_size	v_call	cdr3_length	d_call	j_call	cdr3_aa	cdr3_nt
.	TRBV28	14	.	TRBJ1-3	CASRELESGNTIYF	TGTGCCAGCAGGGAGTTGGAGTCCGGAAACACCATATATTTT
.	TRBV12-5	16	.	TRBJ1-5	CASGLATGYSNQPQHF	TGTGCTAGTGGTCTTGCAACAGGGTATAGCAATCAGCCCCAGCATTTT
.	TRBV5-4	13	.	TRBJ1-1	CASSLREGLGAFF	TGTGCCAGCAGCTTGAGGGAGGGGCTTGGTGCTTTCTTT
.	TRBV5-6	15	.	TRBJ1-6	CASRFQGLYNSPLHF	TGTGCCAGCAGGTTTCAAGGGCTCTATAATTCACCCCTCCACTTT
.	TRBV7-2	13	.	TRBJ1-2	CASSLEGTYGYTF	TGTGCCAGCAGCTTGGAGGGGACCTATGGCTACACCTTC
.	TRBV11-1	14	.	TRBJ2-3	CASSPQRVGDTQYF	TGTGCCAGCAGCCCCCAAAGGGTGGGAGATACGCAGTATTTT
.	TRBV7-2	16	TRBD2	TRBJ2-5	CASSLVLAGGKETQYF	TGTGCCAGCAGCTTAGTTCTAGCGGGGGGGAAAGAGACCCAGTACTTC
.	TRBV6-2/TRBV6-3	11	.	TRBJ2-1	CASSSRHEQFF	TGTGCCAGCAGTTCTCGCCATGAGCAGTTCTTC
.	TRBV9	15	TRBD1	TRBJ2-7	CASSVVGTEGYEQYF	TGTGCCAGCAGCGTAGTTGGGACAGAGGGTTACGAGCAGTACTTC
.	TRBV19	16	.	TRBJ1-5	CASSPIADSSNQPQHF	TGTGCCAGTAGTCCGATAGCGGACAGTAGCAATCAGCCCCAGCATTTT
few	TRBV10-3	12	.	TRBJ1-1	CAIRRGNTEAFF	TGTGCCATCCGTCGGGGGAACACTGAAGCTTTCTTT
.	TRBV5-1	16	TRBD1	TRBJ1-5	CASSLGTGGRGQPQHF	TGCGCCAGCAGCTTGGGGACAGGGGGACGAGGTCAGCCCCAGCATTTT
.	TRBV28	13	TRBD1	TRBJ1-1	CASSTGTGEEAFF	TGTGCCAGCAGTACCGGGACAGGGGAGGAAGCTTTCTTT
.	TRBV6-5	15	.	TRBJ1-6	CASTTPSGSNSPLHF	TGTGCCAGCACCACCCCCTCGGGGTCTAATTCACCCCTCCACTTT
.	TRBV7-6	13	.	TRBJ2-1	CASSSQEGDEQFF	TGTGCCAGCAGCTCCCAAGAGGGAGATGAGCAGTTCTTC
.	TRBV6-5	16	TRBD1	TRBJ1-5	CASSYSRTGRNQPQHF	TGTGCCAGCAGTTACTCAAGGACAGGGCGCAATCAGCCCCAGCATTTT
.	TRBV6-5	15	.	TRBJ1-5	CASSRDKAGNQPQHF	TGTGCCAGCAGCCGGGACAAGGCCGGCAATCAGCCCCAGCATTTT
.	TRBV7-6	15	TRBD1	TRBJ1-5	CASSDGQGWNQPQHF	TGTGCCAGCAGCGATGGACAGGGGTGGAATCAGCCCCAGCATTTT
.	TRBV5-1	14	.	TRBJ1-1	CASSLRQQNTEAFF	TGCGCCAGCAGCTTGAGGCAACAGAACACTGAAGCTTTCTTT
.	TRBV10-3	16	.	TRBJ1-3	CAISESEHVSGNTIYF	TGTGCCATCAGTGAGTCGGAGCACGTCTCTGGAAACACCATATATTTT
.	TRBV6-5	14	.	TRBJ1-2	CASSPQQDYYGYTF	TGTGCCAGCTCACCACAACAGGACTACTATGGCTACACCTTC
.	TRBV5-1	12	.	TRBJ1-1	CASSLGAGEAFF	TGCGCCAGCAGCTTGGGGGCAGGAGAAGCTTTCTTT
.	TRBV5-1	15	.	TRBJ1-6	CATKRDSHYNSPLHF	TGCGCAACAAAACGGGACTCTCACTATAATTCACCCCTCCACTTT
.	TRBV6-2/TRBV6-3	16	.	TRBJ1-1	CASSFLRGALNTEAFF	TGTGCCAGCAGTTTTTTAAGGGGAGCCTTGAACACTGAAGCTTTCTTT
.	TRBV7-2	14	.	TRBJ2-2	CASSLFRTTGELFF	TGTGCCAGCAGCTTGTTCAGGACCACCGGGGAGCTGTTTTTT
.	TRBV7-8	14	.	TRBJ1-6	CASSPTLQYSPLHF	TGTGCCAGCAGCCCTACCCTACAATATTCACCCCTCCACTTT
.	TRBV2	12	.	TRBJ2-7	CAAGRDSYEQYF	TGTGCCGCGGGGCGCGACTCCTACGAGCAGTACTTC
.	TRBV6-1	13	.	TRBJ1-1	CASTRRGMSEAFF	TGTGCCAGCACAAGACGGGGAATGTCTGAAGCTTTCTTT
.	TRBV6-1	14	.	TRBJ1-2	CASSPGGSGYGYTF	TGTGCCAGCAGCCCCGGGGGGTCTGGTTATGGCTACACCTTC
.	TRBV19	15	TRBD1	TRBJ1-1	CASSMGQGAKTEAFF	TGTGCCAGTAGTATGGGACAGGGGGCAAAGACTGAAGCTTTCTTT
few	TRBV10-3	14	TRBD1	TRBJ1-1	CAISESAGGTEAFF	TGTGCCATCAGTGAGTCGGCAGGGGGCACTGAAGCTTTCTTT
.	TRBV28	15	.	TRBJ2-7	CASSSPGPGTYEQYF	TGTGCCAGCAGTAGCCCCGGTCCCGGGACCTACGAGCAGTACTTC
.	TRBV5-1	14	TRBD2	TRBJ2-5	CASSLAGGQETQYF	TGCGCCAGCAGCTTGGCGGGGGGACAAGAGACCCAGTACTTC
.	TRBV12-3/TRBV12-4	12	.	TRBJ2-7	CASSPGTWEQYF	TGTGCCAGCAGCCCCGGGACGTGGGAGCAGTACTTC
.	TRBV5-4	13	.	TRBJ2-5	CASSLAGAETQYF	TGTGCCAGCAGCTTGGCAGGGGCCGAGACCCAGTACTTC
.	TRBV15	15	.	TRBJ2-5	CATSRAPDGVETQYF	TGTGCCACCAGCAGAGCGCCGGACGGGGTAGAGACCCAGTACTTC
.	TRBV4-3	16	TRBD1	TRBJ1-2	CASSQDRTGLGYGYTF	TGCGCCAGCAGCCAAGACCGGACAGGGCTGGGCTATGGCTACACCTTC
.	TRBV7-8	16	.	TRBJ1-5	CASSLEAAYSNQPQHF	TGTGCCAGCAGCTTAGAGGCAGCTTATAGCAATCAGCCCCAGCATTTT
.	TRBV5-6	13	.	TRBJ1-2	CASIESAGYGYTF	TGTGCCAGCATCGAATCCGCAGGATATGGCTACACCTTC
.	TRBV5-4	13	.	TRBJ2-5	CASSSRDSRLQYF	TGTGCCAGCAGCTCCCGGGACTCGAGGCTCCAGTACTTC
once	TRBV6-5	12	.	TRBJ1-2	CASSYRHAGYTF	TGTGCCAGCAGTTACCGGCACGCAGGCTACACCTTC
.	TRBV7-2	14	.	TRBJ1-5	CASSTRGGNQPQHF	TGTGCCAGCAGCACCCGGGGGGGGAATCAGCCCCAGCATTTT